Listed here are 15 T cell receptor beta chains from one sample, sequenced in a study of T cells after yellow fever vaccination. In TCRdb, the 5' RACE reads were re-called with MiXCR into one record per CDR3 protein. In the table there are hundreds of thousands of distinct CDR3 sequences, around 13% of which are singletons. Sequences were derived from CD4+ T cells sorted from PBMCs, sampled 15 days after the yellow fever booster vaccination. These receptors came from a young man who received the YFV17D yellow fever vaccine.

The chain carries TRBV6-6 and TRBJ1-3; D might be TRBD1 (5 bases). Trimming stripped 6 bases from V and 0 bases from J, with 12 bases between. The CDR3 totals 15 residues. Germline V gives CDR1 MNHNY, CDR2 SVGAGI (reference sequence). In DNA form, the CDR3 reads TGTGCCAGCAGAAAGGGACCGGTCTCTGGAAACACCATATATTTT. This codes for CASRKGPVSGNTIYF.

V usage is TRBV7-3 and J usage is TRBJ1-2; a possible D gene is TRBD1 (5 bases). Per the germline V gene, CDR1 is SGHTA and CDR2 is FQGTGA. The CDR3 loop spans 15 amino acids. Trimming took off 5 bases at V and 7 bases at J, with 20 bases between the two ends. In DNA form, the CDR3 reads TGTGCCAGCAGCCAAGACCCAGGCAGGGTGGGTGGCTACACCTTC. It encodes CASSQDPGRVGGYTF.

Concerning this clonotype: Mismatch with germline at one junction end may stem from a read error. The V call is TRBV12-3 or TRBV12-4, the J call TRBJ1-5; no firm D call. The CDR3 is 14 amino acids. The CDR3 region has the DNA TGTGCCAGCAGTTTTTCGTCCGGAGGTACCCTGCTGCTTTTT. Translating gives CASSFSSGGTLLLF.

This clonotype was recorded many times. This rearrangement joins TRBV4-3 to TRBJ1-2; possible D gene TRBD1, 6 bases. Trimming took off 0 bases at V and 8 bases at J, with 13 bases between the two ends. The V gene's germline CDR1 is LGHNA and CDR2 YSLEER. CDR3 length equals 14 residues. The CDR3: CASSQDLGAGGYTF. The CDR3 coding sequence is TGCGCCAGCAGCCAAGATTTGGGGGCCGGGGGCTACACCTTC.

The chain uses TRBV10-3 and TRBJ1-1, with D maybe TRBD1 (5 bases). The length of the CDR3 is 14 residues. Germline CDR1 and CDR2: ENHRY and SYGVKD. V gave up 6 bases and J gave up 4 bases, with 15 bases separating them. The CDR3 is CAIRAGAVVTEAFF. Written as DNA, the CDR3 is TGTGCCATCAGAGCCGGGGCGGTTGTCACTGAAGCTTTCTTT.

This clonotype was observed a handful of times. V usage is TRBV5-1 and J usage is TRBJ1-1, with D hard to call. V was cut by 4 bases and J by 1 base, with 14 bases left in between. This CDR3 has 15 residues. Germline V gives CDR1 SGHRS, CDR2 YFSETQ. The CDR3 nucleotides read TGCGCCAGCAGCGAATTGGGAACGGCGAACACTGAAGCTTTCTTT. Translation: CASSELGTANTEAFF.

This clonotype was seen a few times. The J gene is TRBJ2-3, the V gene TRBV4-3; D might be TRBD2 (6 bases). Trimming removed 4 bases at V and 2 bases at J, with 19 bases between. The CDR3 runs to 17 residues. Looked up from germline, CDR1 is LGHNA and CDR2 is YSLEER. The CDR3 protein is CASSLSWGLRFTDTQYF. For the CDR3, the DNA is TGCGCCAGCAGCCTGAGTTGGGGACTCCGATTCACAGATACGCAGTATTTT.

The table lists this clonotype with a few counts. V gene TRBV12-3 or TRBV12-4 combines with J gene TRBJ1-6, with no clear D. The CDR3 loop spans 13 amino acids. The ends were cut back, 5 bases at V and 10 bases at J, with 12 bases in the middle. The CDR3 nucleotides are TGTGCCAGCAGTGCTATGGCGGGCTCACCCCTCCACTTT. This gives the protein CASSAMAGSPLHF.

This clonotype was recorded a few times. The chain uses TRBV6-6 and TRBJ2-7, with 8 nucleotides matching TRBD1. Per the germline V gene, CDR1 is MNHNY and CDR2 is SVGAGI (reference sequence). V lost 0 bases, J lost 1 base, and 2 bases stayed unmatched. This CDR3 region has 15 residues. DNA for the CDR3: TGTGCCAGCAGTTACTCGACAGGGGTATCCTACGAGCAGTACTTC. Its translation is CASSYSTGVSYEQYF.

This clonotype occurred many times. The CDR3, as DNA: TGCGCCAGCAGCTTGGGCGGGGGGGCTTTGGATGAGCAGTTCTTC. Translation: CASSLGGGALDEQFF. This chain joins TRBV5-1 and TRBJ2-1; 9 nucleotides align to TRBD2. Germline CDR1 and CDR2: SGHRS and YFSETQ. Losses at the gene ends were 0 bases for V and 8 bases for J; bases not matched to a gene: 6. This CDR3 contains 15 residues.

This sequence joins TRBV7-2 and TRBJ1-5, with TRBD1 matching over 8 bases. This CDR3 has 16 amino acids. Trimming cost V 1 base and J 5 bases; bases outside gene matches: 7. The V gene's germline CDR1 is SGHTA and CDR2 FQGNSA. Here the CDR3 reads CASSLGAGGQYQPQHF. In DNA, the CDR3 is TGTGCCAGCAGCTTAGGGGCAGGGGGCCAGTATCAGCCCCAGCATTTT.

The J gene is TRBJ2-3, the V gene TRBV5-6, with TRBD2 as a possible D gene (5 bases). Germline lookup yields CDR1 SGHDT and CDR2 YYEEEE. CDR3 length equals 14 residues. V lost 2 bases, J lost 1 base, and 8 bases lay in between. DNA for the CDR3: TGTGCCAGCAGCTTCTACGGGGGCACAGATACGCAGTATTTT. Its translation is CASSFYGGTDTQYF.

In its sample, this clonotype was seen a few times. V usage is TRBV19 and J usage is TRBJ2-6; weak D call: TRBD1 (6 bases). Germline assignment: CDR1 LNHDA and CDR2 SQIVND (reference sequence). V was pared by 8 bases and J by 1 base, with 9 bases between. This CDR3 comprises 14 residues. The CDR3 loop is CASQTGSGANVLTF. The CDR3 DNA reads TGTGCCAGTCAAACAGGGTCTGGGGCCAACGTCCTGACTTTC.

V and J are TRBV2 and TRBJ2-1; D assignment may be TRBD1 or TRBD2 (5 bases each). The V and J ends lost 6 bases and 10 bases respectively, with 19 bases between them. The CDR3 covers 14 residues. Germline CDR1 SNHLY, CDR2 FYNNEI. In DNA, the CDR3 is TGTGCCAGCAGGGGCGGGCCAGGGCCTGGCGAGCAGTTCTTC. As protein: CASRGGPGPGEQFF.

The chain carries TRBV7-9 and TRBJ2-5; 7 nucleotides agree with TRBD2. This CDR3 is 14 amino acids long. The germline V gene has CDR1 SEHNR and CDR2 FQNEAQ (reference sequence). J gave up 5 bases and V 0 bases, and 3 bases lay outside the gene matches. The CDR3 loop is CASSLATGGETQYF. Here the CDR3 DNA reads TGTGCCAGCAGCTTAGCAACCGGGGGGGAGACCCAGTACTTC.